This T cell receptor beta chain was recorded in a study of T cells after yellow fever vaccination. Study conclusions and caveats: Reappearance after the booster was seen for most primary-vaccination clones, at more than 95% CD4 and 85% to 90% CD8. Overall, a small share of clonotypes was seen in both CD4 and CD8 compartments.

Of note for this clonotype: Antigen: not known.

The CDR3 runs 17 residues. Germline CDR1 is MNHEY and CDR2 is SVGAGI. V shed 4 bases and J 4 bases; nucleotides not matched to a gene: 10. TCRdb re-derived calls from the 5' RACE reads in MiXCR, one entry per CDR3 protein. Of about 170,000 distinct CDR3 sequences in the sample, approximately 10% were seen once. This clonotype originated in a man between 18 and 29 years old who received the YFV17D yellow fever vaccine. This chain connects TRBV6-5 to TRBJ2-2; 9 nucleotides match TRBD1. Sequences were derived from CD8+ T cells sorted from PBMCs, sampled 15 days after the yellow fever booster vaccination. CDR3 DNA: TGTGCCAGCAGTTTGGGACAGGGCCTTATTTTCACCGGGGAGCTGTTTTTT. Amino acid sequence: CASSLGQGLIFTGELFF.